This TCR beta chain was sequenced for a study of T cells expressing NK-cell markers. Study as a whole: Sorted CD3+CD56+NKG2C+, CD3+CD56+NKG2C- and CD3+CD56-NKG2C+ T cells provided the TCR beta repertoires.

As regards this clonotype: The antigen remains undetermined.

The CDR3 is 15 residues long. CDR1 is SQVTM, CDR2 ANQGSEA, per germline. 5'RACE template switching with UMIs generated TCR beta cDNA. One entry per CDR3 protein, without DNA, is what TCRdb gives after re-calling the 5' RACE reads. Its clone listing holds fewer than 400,000 distinct CDR3 sequences. Points from the study as a whole: Expanded clones of NKG2C+ T cells had an unclear HCMV specificity. In several donors, dominant clonotypes made up roughly 28.3-65% of CD3+CD56-NKG2C+ cells.

The sequence was collected from a man aged 18 to 70 in good health. What was sequenced was blood T cells: a sorted CD56 or NKG2C T cell subset, CD4+ or CD8+ T cells, or bulk PBMC T cells (not recorded which). The rearrangement joins TRBV29-1 to TRBJ1-1; TCRdb indicates TRBD1, and absent DNA this call remains unverified. The chain's CDR3 is CSVIPDRGTGTEAFF.